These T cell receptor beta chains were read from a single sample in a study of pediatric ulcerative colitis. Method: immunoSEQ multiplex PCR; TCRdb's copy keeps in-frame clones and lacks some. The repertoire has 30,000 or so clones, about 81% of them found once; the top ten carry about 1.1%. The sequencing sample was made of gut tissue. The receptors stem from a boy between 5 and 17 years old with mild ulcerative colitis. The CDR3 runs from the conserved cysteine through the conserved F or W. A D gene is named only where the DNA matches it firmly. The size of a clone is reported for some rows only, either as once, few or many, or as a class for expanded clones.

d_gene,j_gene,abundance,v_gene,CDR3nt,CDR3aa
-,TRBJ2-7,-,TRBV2,TGTGCCAGCAGTGCTGGCGAAGGGATGGAGCAGTACTTC,CASSAGEGMEQYF
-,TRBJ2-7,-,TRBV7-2,TGTGCCAGCAGCTCCGGAACCTACGAGCAGTACTTC,CASSSGTYEQYF
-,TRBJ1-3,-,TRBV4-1,TGCGCCAGCAGCCAAGATGTGTCAGTCTCTGGAAACACCATATATTTT,CASSQDVSVSGNTIYF
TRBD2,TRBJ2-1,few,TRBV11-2,TGTGCCAGCAGCGCCCAGCGGGGGGGCAGCAGGAGCTCCTACAATGAGCAGTTCTTC,CASSAQRGGSRSSYNEQFF
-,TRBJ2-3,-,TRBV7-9,TGTGCCAGCAGCTTAGTCCCCACAGATACGCAGTATTTT,CASSLVPTDTQYF
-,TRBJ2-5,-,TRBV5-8,TGTGCCAGCAGCTTCCGGACAAGAGGGGAGACCCAGTACTTC,CASSFRTRGETQYF
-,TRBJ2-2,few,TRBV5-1,TGCGCCAGCAGCTTGGCCGCGAACACCGGGGAGCTGTTTTTT,CASSLAANTGELFF
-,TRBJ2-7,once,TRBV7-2,TGTGCCAGCAGCGGGACCCGAAGCTACGAGCAGTACTTC,CASSGTRSYEQYF
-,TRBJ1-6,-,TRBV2,TGTGCCAGCAGTGGCAGATTATTCTATAATTCACCCCTCCACTTT,CASSGRLFYNSPLHF
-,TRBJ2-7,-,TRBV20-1,TGCAGTGCTGGTGACGTGTACGAGCAGTACTTC,CSAGDVYEQYF
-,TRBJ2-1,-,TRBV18,TGTGCCAGCTCACCAGCACTAGGGACGCAGTTCTTC,CASSPALGTQFF
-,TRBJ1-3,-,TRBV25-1,TGTGCCAGCAGTGAATTCGGAACGGGAAACACCATATATTTT,CASSEFGTGNTIYF
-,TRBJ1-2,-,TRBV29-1,TGCAGCGTTGTACAGGCGGCTAGTAGCTACACCTTC,CSVVQAASSYTF
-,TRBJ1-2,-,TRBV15,TGTGCCACCAGCAGAGTCAGTATAGGGGATGGCTACACCTTC,CATSRVSIGDGYTF
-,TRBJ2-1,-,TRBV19,TGTGCCAGTAGTCCCTGGACAGGTAGCGGAGAGCAGTTCTTC,CASSPWTGSGEQFF
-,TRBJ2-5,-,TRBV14,TGTGCCAGCAGCCAACGACAGCAAGAGACCCAGTACTTC,CASSQRQQETQYF
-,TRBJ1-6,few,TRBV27,TGTGCCAGCAGTTTTTCCCGGAATTCACCCCTCCACTTT,CASSFSRNSPLHF